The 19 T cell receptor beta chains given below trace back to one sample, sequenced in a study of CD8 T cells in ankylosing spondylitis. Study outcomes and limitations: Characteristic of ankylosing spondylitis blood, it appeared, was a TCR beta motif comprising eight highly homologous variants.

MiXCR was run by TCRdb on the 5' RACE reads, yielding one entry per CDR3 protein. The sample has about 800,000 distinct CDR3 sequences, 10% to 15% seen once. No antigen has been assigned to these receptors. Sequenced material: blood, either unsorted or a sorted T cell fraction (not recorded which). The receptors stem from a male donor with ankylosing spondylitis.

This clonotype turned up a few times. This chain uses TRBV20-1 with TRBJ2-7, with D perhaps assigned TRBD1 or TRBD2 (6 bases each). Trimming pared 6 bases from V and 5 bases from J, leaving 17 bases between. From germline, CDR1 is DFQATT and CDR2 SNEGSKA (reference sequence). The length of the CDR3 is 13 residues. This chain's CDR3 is CSASNGGQDEQYF. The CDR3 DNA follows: TGCAGTGCCTCAAACGGGGGCCAAGACGAGCAGTACTTC.

The CDR3 protein is CSARRDRNYGYTF. Written as DNA, the CDR3 is TGCAGTGCTAGACGGGACAGAAACTATGGCTACACCTTC. The rearrangement links TRBV20-1 to TRBJ1-2, with 7 bases identical to TRBD1. The trim removed 2 bases at V and 2 bases at J, leaving 2 bases unmatched. Germline-derived CDR1 and CDR2 are DFQATT and SNEGSKA (reference sequence). The CDR3 length is 13 residues.

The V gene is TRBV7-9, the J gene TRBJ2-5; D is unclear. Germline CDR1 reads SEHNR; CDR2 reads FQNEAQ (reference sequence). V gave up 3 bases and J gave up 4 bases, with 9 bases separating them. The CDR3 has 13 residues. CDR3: CASSLQNGETQYF. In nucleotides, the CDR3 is TGTGCCAGCAGCTTGCAAAATGGAGAGACCCAGTACTTC.

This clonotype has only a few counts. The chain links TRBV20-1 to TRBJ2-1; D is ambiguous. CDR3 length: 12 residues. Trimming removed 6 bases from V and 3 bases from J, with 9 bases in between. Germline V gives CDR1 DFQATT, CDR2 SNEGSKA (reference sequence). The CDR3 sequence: CSAKTRYNEQFF. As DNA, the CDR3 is TGCAGTGCCAAGACTCGCTACAATGAGCAGTTCTTC.

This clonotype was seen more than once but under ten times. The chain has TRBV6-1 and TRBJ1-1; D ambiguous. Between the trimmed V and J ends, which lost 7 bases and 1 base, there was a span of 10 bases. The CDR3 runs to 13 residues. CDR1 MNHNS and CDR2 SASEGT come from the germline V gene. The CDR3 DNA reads TGTGCCAGCAAATCCCCGGGGAACACTGAAGCTTTCTTT. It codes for CASKSPGNTEAFF.

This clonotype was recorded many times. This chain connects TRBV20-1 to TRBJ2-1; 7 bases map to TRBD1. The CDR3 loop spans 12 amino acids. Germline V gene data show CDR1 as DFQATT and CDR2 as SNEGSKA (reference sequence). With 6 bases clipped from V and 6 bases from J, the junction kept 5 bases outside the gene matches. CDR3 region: CSASDRPNEQFF. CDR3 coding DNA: TGCAGTGCATCGGACAGGCCCAATGAGCAGTTCTTC.

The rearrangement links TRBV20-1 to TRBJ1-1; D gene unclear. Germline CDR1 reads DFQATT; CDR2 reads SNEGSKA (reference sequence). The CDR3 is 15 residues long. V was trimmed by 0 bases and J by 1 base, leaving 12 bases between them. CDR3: CSARDLGSRNTEAFF. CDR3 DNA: TGCAGTGCTAGAGATCTCGGTTCGAGGAACACTGAAGCTTTCTTT.

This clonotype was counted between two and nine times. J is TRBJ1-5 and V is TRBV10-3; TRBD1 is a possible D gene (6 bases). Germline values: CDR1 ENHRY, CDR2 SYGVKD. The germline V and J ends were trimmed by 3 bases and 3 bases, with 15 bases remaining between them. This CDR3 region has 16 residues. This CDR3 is CAISDPGQIPNQPQHF. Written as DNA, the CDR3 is TGTGCCATCAGTGACCCTGGACAGATCCCCAATCAGCCCCAGCATTTT.

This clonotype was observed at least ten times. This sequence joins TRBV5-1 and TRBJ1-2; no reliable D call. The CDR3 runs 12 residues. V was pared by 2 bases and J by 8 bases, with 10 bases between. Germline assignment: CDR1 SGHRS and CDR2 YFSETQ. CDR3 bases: TGCGCCAGCAGCTTTGGAGGCGGGGGCTACACCTTC. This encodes CASSFGGGGYTF. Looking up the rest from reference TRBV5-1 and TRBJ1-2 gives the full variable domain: KAGVTQTPRYLIKTRGQQVTLSCSPISGHRSVSWYQQTPGQGLQFLFEYFSETQRNKGNFPGRFSGRQFSNSRSEMNVSTLELGDSALYLCASSFGGGGYTFGSGTRLTVV.

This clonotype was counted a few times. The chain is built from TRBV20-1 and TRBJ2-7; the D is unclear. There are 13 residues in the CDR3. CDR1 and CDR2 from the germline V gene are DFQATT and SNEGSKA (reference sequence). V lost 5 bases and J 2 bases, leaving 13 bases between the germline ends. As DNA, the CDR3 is TGCAGTGCTCCCAACCGTTTGACCTACGAGCAGTACTTC. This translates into CSAPNRLTYEQYF.

The CDR3 protein is CSARDPRTSAYEQYF. The DNA for the CDR3 is TGCAGTGCTAGAGATCCCCGGACTAGCGCCTACGAGCAGTACTTC. This chain links TRBV20-1 with TRBJ2-7; 9 bases match TRBD2. The ends lost 0 bases at V and 2 bases at J; junction bases unmatched: 5. CDR3 size: 15 residues. Germline CDR1 is DFQATT and CDR2 is SNEGSKA (reference sequence).

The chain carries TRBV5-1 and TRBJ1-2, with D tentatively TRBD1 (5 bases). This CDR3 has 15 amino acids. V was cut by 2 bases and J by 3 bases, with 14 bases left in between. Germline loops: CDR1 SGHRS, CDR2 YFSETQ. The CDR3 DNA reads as TGCGCCAGCAGCTTCGGGCCGGACACGCACTATGGCTACACCTTC. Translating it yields CASSFGPDTHYGYTF.

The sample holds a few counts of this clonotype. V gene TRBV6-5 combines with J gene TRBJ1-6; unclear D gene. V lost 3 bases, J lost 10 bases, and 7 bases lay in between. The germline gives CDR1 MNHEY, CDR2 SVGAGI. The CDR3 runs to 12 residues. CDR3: CASSYGESPLHF. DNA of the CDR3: TGTGCCAGCAGTTATGGAGAATCACCCCTCCACTTT.

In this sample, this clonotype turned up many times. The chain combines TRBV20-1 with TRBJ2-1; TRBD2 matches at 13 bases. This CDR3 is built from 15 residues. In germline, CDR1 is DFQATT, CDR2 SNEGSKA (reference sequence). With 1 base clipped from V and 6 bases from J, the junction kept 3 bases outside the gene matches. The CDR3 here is CSARVRTSGSNEQFF. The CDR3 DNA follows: TGCAGTGCTAGAGTCCGGACTAGCGGGAGCAATGAGCAGTTCTTC.

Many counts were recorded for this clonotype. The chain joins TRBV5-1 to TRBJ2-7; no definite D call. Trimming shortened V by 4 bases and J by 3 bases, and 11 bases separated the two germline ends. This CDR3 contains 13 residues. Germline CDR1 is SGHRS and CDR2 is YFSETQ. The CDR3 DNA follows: TGCGCCAGCAGCGAGGTAGCCAGCTACGAGCAGTACTTC. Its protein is CASSEVASYEQYF.

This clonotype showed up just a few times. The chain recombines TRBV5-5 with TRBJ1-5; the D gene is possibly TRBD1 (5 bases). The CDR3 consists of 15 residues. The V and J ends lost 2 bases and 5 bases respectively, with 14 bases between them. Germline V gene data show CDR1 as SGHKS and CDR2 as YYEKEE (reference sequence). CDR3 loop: CASSFQGGLDQPQHF. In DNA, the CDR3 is TGTGCCAGCAGCTTCCAGGGAGGTTTGGATCAGCCCCAGCATTTT.

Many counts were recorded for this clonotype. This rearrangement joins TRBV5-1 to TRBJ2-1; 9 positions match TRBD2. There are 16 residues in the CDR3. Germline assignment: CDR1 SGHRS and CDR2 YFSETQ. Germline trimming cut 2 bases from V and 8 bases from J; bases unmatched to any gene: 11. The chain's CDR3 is CASSLTAGGPMDEQFF. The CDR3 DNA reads TGCGCCAGCAGCTTAACTGCGGGAGGGCCTATGGATGAGCAGTTCTTC.

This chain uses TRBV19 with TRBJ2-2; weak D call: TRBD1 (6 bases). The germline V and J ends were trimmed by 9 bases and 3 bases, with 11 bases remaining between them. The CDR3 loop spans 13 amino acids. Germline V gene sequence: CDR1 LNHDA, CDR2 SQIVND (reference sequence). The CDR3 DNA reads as TGTGCCAGCGACAGGAAGGACACCGGGGAGCTGTTTTTT. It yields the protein CASDRKDTGELFF.

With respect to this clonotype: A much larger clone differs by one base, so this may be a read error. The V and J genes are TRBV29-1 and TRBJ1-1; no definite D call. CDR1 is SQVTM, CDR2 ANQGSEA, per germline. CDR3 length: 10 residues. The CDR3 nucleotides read TGCAGAGCTCGGGGTTATGAAGCTTTCTTT. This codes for CRARGYEAFF.